This passage covers 27 T cell receptor beta chains from one sample sequenced in a study of blood T cell repertoires in COVID-19. Sequencing was performed with immunoSEQ multiplex PCR; in TCRdb, only in-frame clones are kept and a portion is missing. Here the sample spans fewer than 350,000 clones, about 87% being singletons. Input material: peripheral blood. The receptors were sampled from a woman aged 25 to 45 with COVID-19, enrolled during active disease.

The DNA of the CDR3 is TGTGCCAGCACCACGTCCGGGGGGTTCTACGAGCAGTACTTC. Translated: CASTTSGGFYEQYF. The chain has TRBV11-2 and TRBJ2-7; 7 positions agree with TRBD2. V lost 7 bases, J lost 3 bases, and 9 bases stayed unmatched. Germline CDR1 and CDR2: SGHAT and FQNNGV. There are 14 residues in the CDR3.

The chain carries TRBV10-2 and TRBJ1-2, with D maybe TRBD1 (6 bases). Per germline, CDR1 WSHSY and CDR2 SAAADI. The CDR3 runs to 13 residues. V lost 3 bases, J lost 7 bases, and 12 bases lay in between. The CDR3 DNA reads as TGCGCCAGCAGTGACCCCACAGGGACTGGCTACACCTTC. It encodes CASSDPTGTGYTF.

The genes are TRBV7-2 and TRBJ1-4; TRBD1 is a possible D gene (5 bases). From germline, CDR1 is SGHTA and CDR2 FQGNSA. V shed 5 bases and J shed 8 bases, with 18 bases lying between them. This CDR3 has 15 amino acids. The CDR3 is CASSPQASQGEKLFF. DNA for the CDR3: TGTGCCAGCAGCCCTCAGGCAAGTCAGGGAGAAAAACTGTTTTTT.

This clone was seen only a few times. The rearrangement uses TRBV19 and TRBJ1-5; possible D gene TRBD1, 6 bases. The germline V gene encodes CDR1 LNHDA and CDR2 SQIVND (reference sequence). The ends were cut back, 6 bases at V and 2 bases at J, with 17 bases in the middle. The CDR3 spans 16 residues. In DNA, the CDR3 is TGTGCCAGTAGGTATCAGCGGGGGGCAGGCAATCAGCCCCAGCATTTT. This codes for CASRYQRGAGNQPQHF.

The chain uses TRBV6-5 and TRBJ1-2; tentative D call: TRBD1 (5 bases). The CDR3 contains 13 residues. V gave up 2 bases and J gave up 6 bases, with 10 bases separating them. Germline V lookup: CDR1 MNHEY, CDR2 SVGAGI. The DNA for the CDR3 is TGTGCCAGCAGTTACACCGGGGGTAATGGCTACACCTTC. It encodes CASSYTGGNGYTF.

V is TRBV2 and J is TRBJ2-3; 12 nucleotides align to TRBD2. V trimming: 5 bases; J trimming: 2 bases; junction bases outside the gene matches: 5. There are 16 residues in the CDR3. Germline CDR1 and CDR2: SNHLY and FYNNEI. The CDR3 sequence is CASSSGLAGYTDTQYF. The CDR3 bases are TGTGCCAGCAGTTCCGGACTAGCGGGGTACACAGATACGCAGTATTTT.

The rearrangement links TRBV3-1 (or the pseudogene TRBV3-2) to TRBJ1-5; D is unclear. Germline V gene data show CDR1 as LGHDT and CDR2 as YNNKEL (reference sequence). V shed 3 bases and J shed 6 bases, with 9 bases lying between them. This CDR3 has 13 residues. The CDR3 DNA follows: TGTGCCAGCAGCCATTTCGGTCGTCAGCCCCAGCATTTT. This codes for CASSHFGRQPQHF.

This clone was recorded only once. This chain uses TRBV27 with TRBJ1-2, with 8 nucleotides matching TRBD1. The germline V gene encodes CDR1 MNHEY and CDR2 SMNVEV (reference sequence). Losses at the gene ends were 3 bases for V and 13 bases for J; bases not matched to a gene: 10. The CDR3 contains 13 residues. The CDR3 sequence is CASSFTGQGAVTF. The CDR3 DNA follows: TGTGCCAGCAGTTTTACCGGACAGGGTGCGGTCACCTTC.

This clone was found once. The V and J genes are TRBV7-2 and TRBJ1-2, with 8 positions matching TRBD1. Germline values: CDR1 SGHTA, CDR2 FQGNSA. V gave up 4 bases and J gave up 4 bases; unmatched junction bases: 8. The CDR3 is made up of 15 amino acids. CDR3 DNA sequence: TGTGCCAGCAGCTCACAGGGGGGTGGTAGCTATGGCTACACCTTC. It encodes CASSSQGGGSYGYTF.

In DNA form, the CDR3 reads TGTGCCAGCATGAAAAGGGGCATCTACGAGCAGTACTTC. Protein sequence: CASMKRGIYEQYF. The V and J genes are TRBV13 and TRBJ2-7; perhaps TRBD1 as D (5 bases). There are 13 residues in the CDR3. V was cut by 7 bases and J by 3 bases, with 13 bases left in between. CDR1 and CDR2 from the germline V gene are PRHDT and FYEKMQ (reference sequence).

The chain couples TRBV12-3 or TRBV12-4 to TRBJ1-5; weak D call: TRBD1 (6 bases). With 5 bases removed from V and 6 bases from J, the gap between germline ends came to 11 bases. This CDR3 comprises 13 residues. The CDR3 nucleotides read TGTGCCAGCAGTCGACAGGTCCGTCAGCCCCAGCATTTT. It is translated as CASSRQVRQPQHF.

The rearrangement uses TRBV19 and TRBJ1-4; 7 bases align to TRBD1. Losses at the gene ends were 5 bases for V and 5 bases for J; bases not matched to a gene: 8. The CDR3 runs 15 residues. Germline V CDR1 and CDR2: LNHDA, SQIVND (reference sequence). DNA of the CDR3: TGTGCCAGTAGTTCACAGGGGCGTTGGAATGAAAAACTGTTTTTT. Its protein product is CASSSQGRWNEKLFF.

The count of this clone is one. For the CDR3, the DNA is TGTGCCAGCAGCACCCGGACTAGCGGGAATGAGCAGTTCTTC. It specifies CASSTRTSGNEQFF. The V gene is TRBV11-2, the J gene TRBJ2-1; 11 bases are a match to TRBD2. The CDR3 is 14 amino acids. V shed 5 bases and J 7 bases; nucleotides not matched to a gene: 4. Per the germline V gene, CDR1 is SGHAT and CDR2 is FQNNGV.

This clone was found once. The V gene is TRBV2, the J gene TRBJ2-2; TRBD2 matches at 8 bases. Trimming took 1 base from V and 6 from J; bases not matched to a gene: 4. This CDR3 has 15 amino acids. Germline lookup yields CDR1 SNHLY and CDR2 FYNNEI. In DNA, the CDR3 is TGTGCCAGCAGTGAAGTCCGGGGGGGTGCCGGGGAGCTGTTTTTT. Protein sequence: CASSEVRGGAGELFF.

The rearrangement joins TRBV2 to TRBJ1-2; 7 nucleotides match TRBD1. There are 15 residues in the CDR3. CDR1 is SNHLY, CDR2 FYNNEI, per germline. The V and J ends lost 6 bases and 8 bases, in that order; junction bases with no gene match: 15. CDR3 coding DNA: TGTGCCAGCAGCTCCGAGGACAGGTCAACGGTCGGCTACACCTTC. Translation gives CASSSEDRSTVGYTF.

J is TRBJ1-5 and V is TRBV12-3 or TRBV12-4, with a tentative D call TRBD1 (6 bases). The CDR3 totals 12 residues. Trimming pared 3 bases from V and 11 bases from J, leaving 11 bases between. CDR3 amino acids: CASSFSEGAQHF. The CDR3 coding sequence is TGTGCCAGCAGTTTTTCAGAGGGGGCCCAGCATTTT.

This clone was seen once. This sequence joins TRBV6-5 and TRBJ1-2; TRBD1 matches at 7 bases. Germline loops: CDR1 MNHEY, CDR2 SVGAGI. V lost 5 bases and J lost 8; bases outside the gene matches: 11. The CDR3 extends over 14 amino acids. The CDR3 protein is CASSPFDRAGGYTF. The CDR3, as DNA: TGTGCCAGCAGTCCTTTTGACAGGGCGGGAGGCTACACCTTC.

The V and J genes are TRBV9 and TRBJ1-6; no firm D call. CDR3 length: 15 amino acids. Germline assignment: CDR1 SGDLS and CDR2 YYNGEE. Between the trimmed V and J ends, which lost 0 bases and 13 bases, there was a span of 17 bases. For the CDR3, the DNA is TGTGCCAGCAGCGTAGGTCAGGCCTTCGTAACTCCCCTCCACTTT. Amino acid sequence: CASSVGQAFVTPLHF.

V is TRBV12-3 or TRBV12-4 and J is TRBJ2-3; D not resolved. The CDR3 is made up of 11 amino acids. With 4 bases removed from V and 3 bases from J, the gap between germline ends came to 2 bases. The CDR3 coding sequence is TGTGCCAGCAGTTCTACAGATACGCAGTATTTT. As protein: CASSSTDTQYF.

Turning to this clone: Other DNA sequences in this sample translate to the same CDR3. The V and J genes are TRBV28 and TRBJ1-2, with D uncertain. CDR1 and CDR2 (germline): MDHEN, SYDVKM. This CDR3 comprises 12 residues. Trimming stripped 6 bases from V and 8 bases from J, with 13 bases between. CDR3 nucleotide sequence: TGTGCCAGCAGACTGACCGGAGGGGGCTACACCTTC. It encodes CASRLTGGGYTF.

J is TRBJ1-4 and V is TRBV4-1; 8 bases match TRBD1. Germline-derived CDR1 and CDR2 are MGHRA and YSYEKL. Unmatched junction bases numbered 8, after V lost 2 bases and J lost 6 bases. The CDR3 extends over 16 amino acids. CDR3 sequence (DNA): TGCGCCAGCAGCCAATTGAGTCAGGGGGCGGATGAAAAACTGTTTTTT. Translating gives CASSQLSQGADEKLFF.

The chain uses TRBV18 and TRBJ2-7; 9 bases are shared with TRBD1. The CDR3 is 15 residues long. J was trimmed by 2 bases and V by 1 base; bases with no gene match: 3. CDR1 KGHSH and CDR2 LQKENI come from the germline V gene. CDR3 DNA: TGTGCCAGCTCACCACTACAGGGGGCCGCCTACGAGCAGTACTTC. Translation gives CASSPLQGAAYEQYF.

The chain is built from TRBV27 and TRBJ2-7; D gene uncertain. The V and J ends lost 6 bases and 3 bases respectively, with 9 bases between them. CDR1 MNHEY and CDR2 SMNVEV come from the germline V gene (reference sequence). This CDR3 comprises 12 residues. CDR3 bases: TGTGCCAGCAGAAACCAACTCTACGAGCAGTACTTC. This sequence encodes CASRNQLYEQYF.

The V call is TRBV4-1, the J call TRBJ2-5; 11 bases agree with TRBD2. The V gene's germline CDR1 is MGHRA and CDR2 YSYEKL. Trimming removed 1 base from V and 1 base from J; junction bases left unmatched: 8. The CDR3 covers 18 residues. The CDR3, as DNA: TGCGCCAGCAGCCAAGGTGCTCTAGCGGGGGGTTCCCAAGAGACCCAGTACTTC. Translation: CASSQGALAGGSQETQYF.

CDR3 amino acids: CASSVETDNTDTQYF. Written as DNA, the CDR3 is TGTGCCAGCAGCGTAGAAACGGACAACACAGATACGCAGTATTTT. The chain has TRBV9 and TRBJ2-3, with D maybe TRBD1 (5 bases). Germline CDR1 SGDLS, CDR2 YYNGEE. This CDR3 comprises 15 residues. With 0 bases removed from V and 2 bases from J, the gap between germline ends came to 10 bases.

The gene calls are TRBV25-1 and TRBJ1-2, with D possibly being TRBD1 (6 bases). V was shortened by 2 bases and J by 6 bases, with 16 bases between the two germline ends. CDR1 and CDR2 (germline): MGHDK, SYGVNS. This CDR3 spans 15 amino acids. CDR3 coding DNA: TGTGCCAGCAGTGAAACCGGGACAAGGGTTCATGGCTACACCTTC. This encodes CASSETGTRVHGYTF.

V usage is TRBV7-9 and J usage is TRBJ1-5, with TRBD1 matching 8 bases. After removal of 1 base from V and 8 bases from J, the junction contained 10 bases not matched to a gene. From germline, CDR1 is SEHNR and CDR2 FQNEAQ (reference sequence). CDR3 length: 16 amino acids. The CDR3, as DNA: TGTGCCAGCAGCTTAGTGACAGGGGCTACTGGGGAGCCCCAGCATTTT. This codes for CASSLVTGATGEPQHF.